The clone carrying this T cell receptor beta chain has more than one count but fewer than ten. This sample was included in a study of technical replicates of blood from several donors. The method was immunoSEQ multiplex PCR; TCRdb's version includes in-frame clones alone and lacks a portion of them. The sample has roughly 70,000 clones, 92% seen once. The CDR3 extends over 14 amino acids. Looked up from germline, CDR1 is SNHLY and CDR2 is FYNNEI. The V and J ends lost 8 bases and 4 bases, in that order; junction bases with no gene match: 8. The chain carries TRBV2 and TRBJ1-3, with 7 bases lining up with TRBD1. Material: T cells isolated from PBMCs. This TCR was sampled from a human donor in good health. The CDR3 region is CASGTGAMGNTIYF. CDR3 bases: TGTGCCAGCGGAACAGGGGCAATGGGAAACACCATATATTTT.